Shown below are 20 T cell receptor beta chains from a single sample sequenced in a study of T cells in Graves' hyperthyroidism and ophthalmopathy (dated by TCRdb to 2018 to 2020). The library was produced with multiplex PCR. Sequenced on an Illumina HiSeq 2000. The TCR beta CDR3 regions were amplified from RNA transcripts. The TCR CDR3 was subjected to a first round of RT-PCR using the HTBI primer set and the Qiagen OneStep RT-PCR kit. Through fastp at Q25 and MiXCR, TCRdb rebuilt clones from the public reads, retaining in-frame beta chains. Each entry is one CDR3 protein sequence, shown with its most common DNA and genes. The sample has about 360,000 distinct CDR3 sequences on record, less than 15% of them singletons. The biggest ten clones account for around 9.2% of the sample. The sequenced sample was blood. Receptor source: a woman between 18 and 29 years old with Graves' hyperthyroidism.

With respect to this clonotype: A read error is possible here, since a much larger clone lies one base away. The chain uses TRBV7-8 and TRBJ2-1; D remains unclear. Germline V CDR1 and CDR2: SGHVS, FQNEAQ. This CDR3 has 15 residues. CDR3 coding DNA: TGTGCCAGCAGCCAATTAGGAGCTGCCTACGATGAGCAGTTCTTC. This sequence encodes CASSQLGAAYDEQFF.

This clonotype showed up just a few times. J is TRBJ1-2 and V is TRBV27, with D possibly TRBD1 on 5 matching bases. The germline gives CDR1 MNHEY, CDR2 SMNVEV (reference sequence). The V gene lost 3 bases and the J gene lost 0 bases, with 14 bases spanning the gap. The CDR3 totals 16 residues. The CDR3 sequence is CASSFLGAATNYGYTF. CDR3 sequence (DNA): TGTGCCAGCAGTTTTCTCGGGGCAGCTACTAACTATGGCTACACCTTC.

This clonotype has at least ten counts. The chain joins TRBV3-1 to TRBJ2-7; the match to TRBD2 covers 12 bases. CDR3 length equals 15 residues. The junction had 8 bases not matched to a gene; V was cut back by 4 bases and J by 7 bases. The germline V gene has CDR1 LGHDT and CDR2 YNNKEL (reference sequence). For the CDR3, the DNA is TGTGCCAGCAGCCGCCGACTAGCGGGAGTCGAGGAGCAGTACTTC. Its protein product is CASSRRLAGVEEQYF.

Points on this clonotype: A much bigger clone sits one base away, suggesting this may be a read error. Here the CDR3 reads CASSSLGTEDNYTF. In DNA form, the CDR3 reads TGTGCCAGCAGCTCCCTCGGGACGGAAGATAACTACACCTTC. The chain couples TRBV7-9 to TRBJ1-2; weak D call: TRBD1 (5 bases). Germline lookup yields CDR1 SEHNR and CDR2 FQNEAQ (reference sequence). The length of the CDR3 is 14 residues. The V end was cut by 4 bases, the J end by 10 bases, with 19 bases between.

This clonotype was detected many times. The chain has TRBV10-3 and TRBJ2-1; D remains ambiguous. Looked up from germline, CDR1 is ENHRY and CDR2 is SYGVKD. V shed 3 bases and J shed 10 bases, with 10 bases lying between them. CDR3 length: 12 amino acids. The CDR3 bases are TGTGCCATCAGTGAAGGCCGATCGGAGCAGTTCTTC. This encodes CAISEGRSEQFF.

This chain links TRBV27 with TRBJ1-1; unclear D gene. V was pared by 10 bases and J by 4 bases, with 13 bases between. CDR3 length equals 12 residues. Germline assignment: CDR1 MNHEY and CDR2 SMNVEV (reference sequence). CDR3 loop: CATGSTATEAFF. The CDR3 DNA is TGTGCCACCGGAAGTACGGCCACTGAAGCTTTCTTT.

As regards this clonotype: The CDR3 does not end in the conserved phenylalanine or tryptophan, so this is likely a read error. The gene calls are TRBV4-1 and TRBJ2-7, with 7 bases identical to TRBD2. This CDR3 has 15 residues. The trim removed 3 bases at V and 3 bases at J, leaving 8 bases unmatched. The germline CDR1 and CDR2 sequences are MGHRA and YSYEKL. The CDR3 DNA sequence: TGCGCCAGCAGCCAGGCCGGGACTACTATCTACGAGCAGTACCTC. The encoded protein is CASSQAGTTIYEQYL.

The table lists this clonotype with many counts. The chain is built from TRBV6-2 or TRBV6-3 and TRBJ2-3; TRBD1 might be the D (5 bases). Germline V gene lookup returns CDR1 MNHEY and CDR2 SVGEGT. The CDR3 totals 15 residues. Trimming left V 2 bases short and J 2 bases short, with 11 bases between. The CDR3 DNA reads TGTGCCAGCAGTTACCACACAGGCTTCACAGATACGCAGTATTTT. This gives the protein CASSYHTGFTDTQYF.

This clonotype was counted ten times or more. The chain links TRBV28 to TRBJ1-4, with D uncertain. V lost 3 bases and J lost 5, with 10 bases in between. The CDR3 is made up of 14 amino acids. The germline V gene has CDR1 MDHEN and CDR2 SYDVKM. The CDR3 spells CASSFWVGNEKLFF. In DNA form, the CDR3 reads TGTGCCAGCAGTTTCTGGGTAGGGAATGAAAAACTGTTTTTT.

This clonotype has a count of ten or more. The chain employs TRBV10-3 and TRBJ1-1; TRBD1 agrees at 7 bases. V gave up 4 bases and J gave up 7 bases; unmatched junction bases: 9. Germline CDR1 is ENHRY and CDR2 is SYGVKD. CDR3 length: 14 amino acids. The CDR3 sequence: CAISGSGTVGEAFF. The CDR3 DNA reads as TGTGCCATCAGTGGATCGGGGACAGTCGGTGAAGCTTTCTTT.

This clonotype was seen more than once but under ten times. An end of the junction differs from the germline gene, which may be a read error. The rearrangement joins TRBV28 to TRBJ2-3; the D gene is possibly TRBD2 (5 bases). This CDR3 region has 12 residues. CDR1 is MDHEN, CDR2 SYDVKM, per germline. As DNA, the CDR3 is TGTGCCAGCTCTCAAGCCGGGAATACGCGGTATTTT. This encodes CASSQAGNTRYF.

This clonotype was detected ten times or more. The V and J genes are TRBV20-1 and TRBJ2-3; D unclear. Germline CDR1 DFQATT, CDR2 SNEGSKA (reference sequence). CDR3 length: 10 amino acids. Trimming cost V 0 bases and J 5 bases, with 0 bases left between them. CDR3 loop: CSAREDTQYF. The CDR3 region has the DNA TGCAGTGCTAGAGAAGATACGCAGTATTTT.

Many counts were recorded for this clonotype. The chain recombines TRBV11-2 with TRBJ2-1; D may be TRBD2 (5 bases). This CDR3 contains 13 residues. Germline V gene data show CDR1 as SGHAT and CDR2 as FQNNGV. V lost 5 bases to trimming and J lost 9 bases, with 14 bases between them. The CDR3: CASSPGPAGEQFF. The CDR3 coding sequence is TGTGCCAGCAGCCCGGGTCCCGCGGGTGAGCAGTTCTTC.

This clonotype was found many times. The chain links TRBV6-1 to TRBJ1-5; 10 bases match TRBD1. This CDR3 comprises 15 residues. V lost 7 bases to trimming and J lost 4 bases; unmatched junction nucleotides: 7. Per germline, CDR1 MNHNS and CDR2 SASEGT. The CDR3 nucleotides read TGTGCCAGCACCTGGGACAGGGGCGCTAATCAGCCCCAGCATTTT. It is translated as CASTWDRGANQPQHF.

The table lists this clonotype with many counts. The chain combines TRBV6-2 or TRBV6-3 with TRBJ2-5, with 11 nucleotides matching TRBD2. CDR1 and CDR2 (germline): MNHEY, SVGEGT. The CDR3 is 16 residues long. V lost 6 bases and J lost 1; bases outside the gene matches: 7. This chain's CDR3 is CASRAGTSGLQETQYF. In DNA form, the CDR3 reads TGTGCCAGCAGGGCGGGGACTAGCGGACTCCAAGAGACCCAGTACTTC.

This clonotype appeared many times. The J gene is TRBJ2-2, the V gene TRBV27; D possibly uses TRBD1 or TRBD2 (5 bases each). Trimming shortened V by 3 bases and J by 3 bases, and 11 bases separated the two germline ends. The CDR3 is 15 residues long. Germline V gene sequence: CDR1 MNHEY, CDR2 SMNVEV (reference sequence). This chain's CDR3 is CASSLSGTYTGELFF. The CDR3 nucleotides are TGTGCCAGCAGTTTGTCGGGGACCTACACCGGGGAGCTGTTTTTT.

This clonotype was recorded many times. The genes are TRBV20-1 and TRBJ1-1; no clear D. The CDR3 length is 12 residues. CDR1 is DFQATT, CDR2 SNEGSKA, per germline (reference sequence). The V and J ends lost 5 bases and 1 base respectively, with 8 bases between them. As DNA, the CDR3 is TGCAGTGCTGTGAACAGGAACACTGAAGCTTTCTTT. Its protein product is CSAVNRNTEAFF.

This rearrangement joins TRBV9 to TRBJ1-6; unclear D gene. V was pared by 4 bases and J by 5 bases, with 7 bases between. This CDR3 has 13 residues. Germline CDR1 SGDLS, CDR2 YYNGEE. The CDR3 loop is CASSSIHNSPLHF. CDR3 DNA sequence: TGTGCCAGCAGCTCGATTCATAATTCACCCCTCCACTTT. Drawing the rest from reference TRBV9 and TRBJ1-6, the complete variable domain is DSGVTQTPKHLITATGQRVTLRCSPRSGDLSVYWYQQSLDQGLQFLIQYYNGEERAKGNILERFSAQQFPDLHSELNLSSLELGDSALYFCASSSIHNSPLHFGNGTRLTVT.

The table lists this clonotype with many counts. This chain connects TRBV20-1 to TRBJ2-3, with TRBD2 matching over 9 bases. J gave up 0 bases and V 2 bases, and 3 bases lay outside the gene matches. CDR1 is DFQATT, CDR2 SNEGSKA, per germline (reference sequence). The CDR3 is made up of 15 amino acids. This chain's CDR3 is CSARTSGRSTDTQYF. The CDR3 DNA reads TGCAGTGCTAGAACTAGCGGGCGTAGCACAGATACGCAGTATTTT.

The chain has TRBV5-8 and TRBJ2-4; D may match TRBD1 or TRBD2 (5 bases each). Trimming removed 0 bases at V and 14 bases at J, with 12 bases between. Germline V gives CDR1 SGHTS, CDR2 YDEGEE. The CDR3 is 12 amino acids. CDR3 sequence: CASSLGVRGKYF. As DNA, the CDR3 is TGTGCCAGCAGCTTGGGGGTGAGGGGAAAGTACTTC.